Listed below are T cell receptor beta chains from one sample, sequenced in a study of blood T cell repertoires in COVID-19. Profiled with immunoSEQ multiplex PCR; TCRdb holds only in-frame clones, not every one. The sample has approximately 450,000 clones; 87% are singletons. Material for sequencing was PBMCs or T cells enriched from blood (not recorded which). The receptors were sampled from a woman between 18 and 30 years old with acute COVID-19. Both conserved end residues are part of each CDR3. D genes are given only for firm matches. For some rows the clone size is stated as once, few or many, or as a class when expanded; others skip it.

D gene: -; V gene: TRBV6-6; J gene: TRBJ1-2; clone size: -; CDR3 protein: CASSHKNRNTFMGRGGYTF; CDR3 DNA: TGTGCCAGCAGTCACAAAAACCGGAACACCTTTATGGGCAGGGGTGGCTACACCTTC
D gene: -; V gene: TRBV21-1; J gene: TRBJ2-1; clone size: -; CDR3 protein: CARIKGAYNEQFF; CDR3 DNA: TGTGCCAGGATTAAGGGGGCCTACAATGAGCAGTTCTTC
D gene: -; V gene: TRBV3-1/TRBV3-2; J gene: TRBJ2-2; clone size: -; CDR3 protein: CASSQGRGELFF; CDR3 DNA: TGTGCCAGCAGCCAGGGGCGGGGGGAGCTGTTTTTT
D gene: TRBD1; V gene: TRBV29-1; J gene: TRBJ1-3; clone size: -; CDR3 protein: CSGRTGGFGNTIYF; CDR3 DNA: TGCAGCGGTCGGACAGGTGGATTTGGAAACACCATATATTTT
D gene: TRBD2; V gene: TRBV19; J gene: TRBJ2-7; clone size: -; CDR3 protein: CASSISLAGERQYF; CDR3 DNA: TGTGCCAGTAGTATAAGTCTAGCGGGAGAACGGCAGTACTTC
D gene: -; V gene: TRBV10-3; J gene: TRBJ1-6; clone size: -; CDR3 protein: CAIGVRGSPLHF; CDR3 DNA: TGTGCCATTGGGGTAAGGGGGTCACCCCTCCACTTT
D gene: TRBD2; V gene: TRBV5-1; J gene: TRBJ2-3; clone size: -; CDR3 protein: CASSLLSGGATDTQYF; CDR3 DNA: TGCGCCAGCAGCTTGTTGAGCGGGGGGGCAACAGATACGCAGTATTTT
D gene: TRBD2; V gene: TRBV11-2; J gene: TRBJ2-1; clone size: -; CDR3 protein: CASSLFSGRPNNEQFF; CDR3 DNA: TGTGCCAGCAGCTTATTTAGCGGGAGGCCTAACAATGAGCAGTTCTTC
D gene: TRBD1; V gene: TRBV9; J gene: TRBJ2-3; clone size: -; CDR3 protein: CASSVVTGPSTDTQYF; CDR3 DNA: TGTGCCAGCAGCGTAGTGACAGGGCCTAGCACAGATACGCAGTATTTT
D gene: TRBD2; V gene: TRBV5-4; J gene: TRBJ2-5; clone size: -; CDR3 protein: CASSLRLAGDLETQYF; CDR3 DNA: TGTGCCAGCAGCTTGCGGCTAGCGGGAGATCTTGAGACCCAGTACTTC
D gene: TRBD2; V gene: TRBV7-9; J gene: TRBJ2-3; clone size: -; CDR3 protein: CASSSGLVGFTDTQYF; CDR3 DNA: TGTGCCAGCAGCTCAGGACTAGTGGGATTCACAGATACGCAGTATTTT
D gene: -; V gene: TRBV5-6; J gene: TRBJ1-1; clone size: -; CDR3 protein: CASSPRQVGRTEAFF; CDR3 DNA: TGTGCCAGCAGCCCTAGACAGGTGGGTAGGACTGAAGCTTTCTTT
D gene: TRBD1; V gene: TRBV7-9; J gene: TRBJ1-5; clone size: few; CDR3 protein: CASSLALGQGANQPQHF; CDR3 DNA: TGTGCCAGCAGCTTAGCCCTCGGACAGGGGGCGAATCAGCCCCAGCATTTT
D gene: TRBD1; V gene: TRBV3-1/TRBV3-2; J gene: TRBJ1-2; clone size: -; CDR3 protein: CASSQAGTGSLYGYTF; CDR3 DNA: TGTGCCAGCAGCCAAGCCGGGACAGGGTCTCTCTATGGCTACACCTTC
D gene: TRBD1; V gene: TRBV28; J gene: TRBJ1-2; clone size: -; CDR3 protein: CASSLPKIQGRFGYTF; CDR3 DNA: TGTGCCAGCAGTTTACCCAAGATACAGGGGCGGTTTGGCTACACCTTC